This T cell receptor beta chain comes out of a study of T-cell reconstitution after alpha-beta-depleted transplantation in children. This clonotype was counted a few times. What it binds is unknown. Study findings and constraints: One year after transplant, T-cell counts and diversity came mostly from newly produced T cells. Expanded graft clones, several hundred of them, were reportedly the source of alpha-beta T cells about two months after transplant. Some patients showed high day-60 TCRbeta diversity, which derived from surviving recipient T cells and thymic progenitors.

TCRbeta library construction was performed incorporating unique molecular identifiers. TCRdb redid the calling of the PCR reads with MiXCR, one entry per CDR3 protein. The sample consists of 670,000 or so distinct CDR3 sequences, about 12% of them appearing once. The length of the CDR3 is 15 residues. CDR1 and CDR2 from the germline V gene are SEHNR and FQNEAQ (reference sequence). V shed 5 bases and J shed 7 bases, with 18 bases lying between them. Sequences were derived from PBMCs, sampled before TCRalphabeta/CD19-depleted stem cell transplant. The V and J genes are TRBV7-9 and TRBJ2-1; D is ambiguous. This TCR was sampled from a girl aged 2 to 9 with congenital amegakaryocytic thrombocytopenia, due to receive a stem cell transplant. The CDR3 region is CASSQKLRDGNEQFF. For the CDR3, the DNA is TGTGCCAGCAGCCAGAAGTTGCGCGACGGGAATGAGCAGTTCTTC.